This T cell receptor beta chain stems from a study of cytomegalovirus exposure and HLA in healthy donors. Germline CDR1 SGHTA, CDR2 FQGTGA. V lost 4 bases to trimming and J lost 3 bases, with 12 bases between them. This CDR3 has 14 residues. TCRdb's table, derived via immunoSEQ multiplex PCR, lists solely in-frame clones and lacks some. The table has under 200,000 clones, 85% to 90% seen once. Sequencing was carried out using PBMCs. This chain connects TRBV7-3 to TRBJ1-1; TRBD1 is a possible D gene (6 bases). This TCR came from a woman between 18 and 29 years old in good health and CMV-seropositive. The CDR3 sequence: CASSYTGFDTEAFF. CDR3 DNA: TGTGCCAGCAGCTATACAGGGTTCGACACTGAAGCTTTCTTT.